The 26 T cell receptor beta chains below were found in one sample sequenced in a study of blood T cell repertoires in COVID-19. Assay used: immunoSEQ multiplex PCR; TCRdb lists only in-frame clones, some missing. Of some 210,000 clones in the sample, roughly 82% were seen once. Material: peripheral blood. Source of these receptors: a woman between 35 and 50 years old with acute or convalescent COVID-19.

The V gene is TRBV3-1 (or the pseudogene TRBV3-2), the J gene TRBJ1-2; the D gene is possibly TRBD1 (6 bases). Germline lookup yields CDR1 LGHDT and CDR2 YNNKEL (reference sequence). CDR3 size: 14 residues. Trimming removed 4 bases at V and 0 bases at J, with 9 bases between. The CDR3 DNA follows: TGTGCCAGCAGCCTAGGACAGCCTAACTATGGCTACACCTTC. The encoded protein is CASSLGQPNYGYTF.

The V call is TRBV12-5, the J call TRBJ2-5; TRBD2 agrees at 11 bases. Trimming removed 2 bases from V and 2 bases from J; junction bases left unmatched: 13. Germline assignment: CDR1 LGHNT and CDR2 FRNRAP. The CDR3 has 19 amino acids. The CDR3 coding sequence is TGTGCTAGTGGTTTGTCCACCACCAACCGACTAGCGGGGCAAGAGACCCAGTACTTC. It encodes CASGLSTTNRLAGQETQYF. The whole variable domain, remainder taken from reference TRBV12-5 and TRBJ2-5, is DARVTQTPRHKVTEMGQEVTMRCQPILGHNTVFWYRQTMMQGLELLAYFRNRAPLDDSGMPKDRFSAEMPDATLATLKIQPSEPRDSAVYFCASGLSTTNRLAGQETQYFGPGTRLLVL.

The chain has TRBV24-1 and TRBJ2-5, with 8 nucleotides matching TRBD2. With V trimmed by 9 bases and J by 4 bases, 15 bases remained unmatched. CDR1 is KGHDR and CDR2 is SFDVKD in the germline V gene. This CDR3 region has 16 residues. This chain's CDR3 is CATSLSGAGAGETQYF. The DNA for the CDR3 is TGTGCCACCTCACTGTCAGGAGCGGGAGCAGGAGAGACCCAGTACTTC.

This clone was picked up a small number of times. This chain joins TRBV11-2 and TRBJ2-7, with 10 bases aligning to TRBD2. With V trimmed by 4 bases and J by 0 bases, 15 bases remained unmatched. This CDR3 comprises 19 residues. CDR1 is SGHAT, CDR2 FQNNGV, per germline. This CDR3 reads CASSSPPTSGQLFSYEQYF. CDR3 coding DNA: TGTGCCAGCAGCTCCCCCCCGACTAGCGGGCAACTATTCTCCTACGAGCAGTACTTC.

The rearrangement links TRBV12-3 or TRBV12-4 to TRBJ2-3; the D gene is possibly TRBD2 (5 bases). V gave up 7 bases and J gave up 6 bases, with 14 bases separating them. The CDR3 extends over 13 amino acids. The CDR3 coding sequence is TGTGCCAGCACCGAGTTTAGCGTTGATACGCAGTATTTT. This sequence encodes CASTEFSVDTQYF.

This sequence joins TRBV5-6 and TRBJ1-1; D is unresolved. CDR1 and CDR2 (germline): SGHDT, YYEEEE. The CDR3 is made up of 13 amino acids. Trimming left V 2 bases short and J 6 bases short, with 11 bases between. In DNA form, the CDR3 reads TGTGCCAGCAGCTTTGGAGGGTGGGCTGAAGCTTTCTTT. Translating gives CASSFGGWAEAFF.

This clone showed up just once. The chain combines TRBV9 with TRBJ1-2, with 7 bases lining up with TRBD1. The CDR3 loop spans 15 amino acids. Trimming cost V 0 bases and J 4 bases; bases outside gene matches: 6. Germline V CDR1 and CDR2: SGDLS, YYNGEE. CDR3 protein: CASSVAPGQSYGYTF. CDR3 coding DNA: TGTGCCAGCAGCGTAGCCCCGGGACAGTCCTATGGCTACACCTTC.

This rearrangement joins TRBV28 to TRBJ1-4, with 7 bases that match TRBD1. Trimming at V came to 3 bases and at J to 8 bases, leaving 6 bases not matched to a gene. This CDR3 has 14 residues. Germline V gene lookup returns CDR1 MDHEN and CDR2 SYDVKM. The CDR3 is CASSLVQGGEKLFF. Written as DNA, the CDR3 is TGTGCCAGCAGTTTGGTCCAGGGGGGAGAAAAACTGTTTTTT.

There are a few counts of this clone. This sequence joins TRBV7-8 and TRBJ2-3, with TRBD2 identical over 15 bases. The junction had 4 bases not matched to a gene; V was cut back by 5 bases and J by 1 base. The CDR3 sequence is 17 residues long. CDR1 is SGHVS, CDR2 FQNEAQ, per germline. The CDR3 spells CASSARTSGRGTDTQYF. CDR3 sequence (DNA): TGTGCCAGCAGCGCCAGGACTAGCGGGAGGGGCACAGATACGCAGTATTTT.

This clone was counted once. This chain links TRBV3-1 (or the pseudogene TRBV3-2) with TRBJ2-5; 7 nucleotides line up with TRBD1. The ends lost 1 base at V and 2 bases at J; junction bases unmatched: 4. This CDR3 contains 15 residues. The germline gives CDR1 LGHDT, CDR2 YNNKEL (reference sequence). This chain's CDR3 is CASSQGTGAQETQYF. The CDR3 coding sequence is TGTGCCAGCAGCCAAGGAACAGGGGCGCAAGAGACCCAGTACTTC.

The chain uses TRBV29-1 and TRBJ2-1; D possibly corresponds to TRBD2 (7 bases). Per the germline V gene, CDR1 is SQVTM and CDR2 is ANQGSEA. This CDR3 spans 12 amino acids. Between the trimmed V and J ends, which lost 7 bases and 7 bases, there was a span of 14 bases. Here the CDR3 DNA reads TGCAGCGCTAGGGGGAGGGTGAATGAGCAGTTCTTC. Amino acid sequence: CSARGRVNEQFF.

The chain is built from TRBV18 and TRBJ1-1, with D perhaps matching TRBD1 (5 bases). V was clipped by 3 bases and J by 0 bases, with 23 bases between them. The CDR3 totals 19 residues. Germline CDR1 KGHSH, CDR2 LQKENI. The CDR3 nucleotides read TGTGCCAGCTCACCGTTCCCTGGGGGGGAGGGCCTCATGAACACTGAAGCTTTCTTT. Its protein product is CASSPFPGGEGLMNTEAFF.

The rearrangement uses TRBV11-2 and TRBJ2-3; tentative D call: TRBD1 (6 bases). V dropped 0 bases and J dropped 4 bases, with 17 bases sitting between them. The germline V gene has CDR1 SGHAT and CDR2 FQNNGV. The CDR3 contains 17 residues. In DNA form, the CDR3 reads TGTGCCAGCAGCTTAGAATACGGGGCAGGGGCTGCAGATACGCAGTATTTT. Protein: CASSLEYGAGAADTQYF.

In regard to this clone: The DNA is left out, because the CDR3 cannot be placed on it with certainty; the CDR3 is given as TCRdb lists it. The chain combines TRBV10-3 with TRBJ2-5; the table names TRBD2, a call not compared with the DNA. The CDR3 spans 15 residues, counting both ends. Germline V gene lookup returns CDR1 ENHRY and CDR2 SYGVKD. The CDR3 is CAISAAGETPGTQYF.

CDR3 residues: CASSLDSNYGYTF. DNA of the CDR3: TGTGCCAGCAGCTTAGACTCTAACTATGGCTACACCTTC. The V gene is TRBV7-2, the J gene TRBJ1-2, with D unresolved. Between the trimmed V and J ends, which lost 1 base and 0 bases, there was a span of 3 bases. This CDR3 is 13 amino acids long. Per germline, CDR1 SGHTA and CDR2 FQGNSA.

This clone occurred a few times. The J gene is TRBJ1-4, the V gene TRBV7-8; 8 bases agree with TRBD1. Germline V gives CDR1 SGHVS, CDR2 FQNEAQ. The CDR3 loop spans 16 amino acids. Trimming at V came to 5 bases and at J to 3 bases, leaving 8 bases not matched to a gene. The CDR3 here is CASSPWDRRPNEKLFF. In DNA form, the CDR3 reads TGTGCCAGCAGCCCCTGGGACAGGAGACCTAATGAAAAACTGTTTTTT.

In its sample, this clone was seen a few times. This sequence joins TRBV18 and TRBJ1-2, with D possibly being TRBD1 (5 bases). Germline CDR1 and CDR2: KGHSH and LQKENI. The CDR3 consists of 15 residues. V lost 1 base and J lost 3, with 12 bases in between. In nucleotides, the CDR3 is TGTGCCAGCTCACCACGGGCAGGGTTTGACTATGGCTACACCTTC. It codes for CASSPRAGFDYGYTF.

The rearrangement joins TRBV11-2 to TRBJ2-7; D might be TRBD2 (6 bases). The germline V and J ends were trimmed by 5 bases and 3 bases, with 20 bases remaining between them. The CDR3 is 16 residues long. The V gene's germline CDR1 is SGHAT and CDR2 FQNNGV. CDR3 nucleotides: TGTGCCAGCAGCGATCCCCGAGGAGCGGGCCTCTACGAGCAGTACTTC. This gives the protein CASSDPRGAGLYEQYF.

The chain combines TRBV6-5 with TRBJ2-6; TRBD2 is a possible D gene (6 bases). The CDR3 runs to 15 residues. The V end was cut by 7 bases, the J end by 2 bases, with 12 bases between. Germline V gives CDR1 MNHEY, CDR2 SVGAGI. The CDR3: CASNAGRAGANVLTF. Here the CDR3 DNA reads TGTGCCAGCAATGCGGGAAGGGCTGGGGCCAACGTCCTGACTTTC.

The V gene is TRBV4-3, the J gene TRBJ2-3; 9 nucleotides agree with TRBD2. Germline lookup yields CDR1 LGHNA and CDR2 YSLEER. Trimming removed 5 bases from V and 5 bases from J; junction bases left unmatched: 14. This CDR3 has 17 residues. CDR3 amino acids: CASSEGRAGGPEDTQYF. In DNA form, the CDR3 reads TGCGCCAGCAGCGAAGGTCGGGCGGGAGGGCCCGAAGATACGCAGTATTTT.

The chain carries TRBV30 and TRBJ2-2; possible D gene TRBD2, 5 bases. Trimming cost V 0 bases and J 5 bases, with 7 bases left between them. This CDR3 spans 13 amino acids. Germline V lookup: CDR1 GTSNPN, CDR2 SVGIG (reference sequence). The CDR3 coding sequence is TGTGCCTGGAGTGTTTGGGAGACCGGGGAGCTGTTTTTT. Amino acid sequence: CAWSVWETGELFF.

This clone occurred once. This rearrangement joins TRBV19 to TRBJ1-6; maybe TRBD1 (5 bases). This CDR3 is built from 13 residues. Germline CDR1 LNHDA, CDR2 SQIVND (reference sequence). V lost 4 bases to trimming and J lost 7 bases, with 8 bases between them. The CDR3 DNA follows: TGTGCCAGTAGTACCCGACAGAATTCACCCCTCCACTTT. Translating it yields CASSTRQNSPLHF.

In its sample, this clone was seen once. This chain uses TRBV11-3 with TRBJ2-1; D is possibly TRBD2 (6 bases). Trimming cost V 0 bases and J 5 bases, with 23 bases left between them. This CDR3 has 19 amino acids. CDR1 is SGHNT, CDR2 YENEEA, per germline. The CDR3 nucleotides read TGTGCCAGCAGCTTAGACCCCCTAGCGACGCCGAGTCCTAACAATGAGCAGTTCTTC. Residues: CASSLDPLATPSPNNEQFF.

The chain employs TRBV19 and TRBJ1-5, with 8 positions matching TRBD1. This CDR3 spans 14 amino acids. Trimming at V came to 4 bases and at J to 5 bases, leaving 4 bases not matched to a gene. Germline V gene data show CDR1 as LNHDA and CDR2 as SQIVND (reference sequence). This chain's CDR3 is CASSTPTGDQPQHF. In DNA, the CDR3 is TGTGCCAGTAGTACCCCGACAGGGGATCAGCCCCAGCATTTT.

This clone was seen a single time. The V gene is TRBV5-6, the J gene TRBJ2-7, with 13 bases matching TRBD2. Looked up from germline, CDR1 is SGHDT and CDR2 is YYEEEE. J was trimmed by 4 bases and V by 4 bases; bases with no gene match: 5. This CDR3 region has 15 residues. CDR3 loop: CASSGGTSGMYEQYF. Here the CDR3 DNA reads TGTGCCAGCAGCGGGGGGACTAGCGGGATGTACGAGCAGTACTTC.

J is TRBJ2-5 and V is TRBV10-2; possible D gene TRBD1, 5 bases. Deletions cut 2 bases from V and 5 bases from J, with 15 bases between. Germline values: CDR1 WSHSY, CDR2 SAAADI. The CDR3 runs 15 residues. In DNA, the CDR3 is TGCGCCAGCAGTGAGAGGGGTCCACAGGCTGAGACCCAGTACTTC. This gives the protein CASSERGPQAETQYF.